This T cell receptor (beta chain) was sequenced in a study of T cell responses to AZD1222 COVID-19 vaccine (dated by TCRdb to the early 2020s). For context, the study as a whole: A total of 230 to 250 trial participants underwent TCR sequencing, of whom around 200 received two doses of AZD1222 and some 26 received two doses of the MenACWY control vaccine. Trial participants were enrolled by age into subgroups of 18-55, 56-69 and 70-plus years, and around 150, 28 and 57 TCR-sequenced participants, respectively, were included in these subgroups.

Points the paper makes about the study in general: The 56-69-year group was small, and its depth increase did not reach significance, likely because of low power. No day 14 peak-response samples were available, so repertoires were characterized only after the peak T cell response. CD4 TCRs associated with the vaccine covered the entire spike protein, and the dominant responses were in regions 160-218 and 743-854. Conclusions about previously exposed vaccinees are limited because only six or seven AZD1222 recipients were SARS-CoV-2 seropositive at baseline. Reportedly, almost half of the unique spike-specific TCRs recognized epitopes lying outside the regions that are mutated in the B.1.351 and B.1.1.7 variants. After two AZD1222 doses, spike-specific TCR breadth and depth were significantly higher than at day 0 and than in MenACWY recipients. Participants were mostly white British, with more females than males. The authors suggested clonal diversity may have been underestimated.

As for this clone: Its antigen target is currently unknown. One base away there is no much larger clone; base qualities are not given.

V ends up 5 bases short and J 0 bases short, with an unmatched junction base count of 5. The germline V gene yields SGHTA for CDR1 and FQGNSA for CDR2. The CDR3 covers 15 residues, taking in both the cysteine and the phenylalanine. Just CDR3 DNA is preserved here, 45 bases in frame from base 1. The CDR3 regions of human TCRbeta chains were analyzed by immunosequencing. Concerning the study's data processing: TCRs in the repertoires were matched against a reference library of SARS-CoV-2-specific TCRs that had been generated with the MIRA antigen-specificity platform. Breadth meant the fraction of unique TCRs that were SARS-CoV-2-associated, whereas depth meant the fraction of total T cells that were SARS-CoV-2-associated. Each spike-specific TCR was assigned to its reactive spike region and to a CD4 or CD8 class using the MIRA data. Log10-transformed breadth and depth values were compared by one-way ANOVA with Sidak's multiple comparisons tests. The table comes from immuneACCESS by way of TCRdb, which keeps in-frame sequences with V and J called. Part of the clones is missing from these tables; in studies checked, under half for an unresolved V gene and the rest for unknown reasons. V, J and clone size are taken as reported in that table, and D and trimming were inferred from the DNA itself. In this sample the table shows 60,000 to 95,000 clones, 80% to 90% of which occur a single time. In total, the top ten clones hold around 19% of the sample.

Explained via the paper, the time point label denotes: about 28 days (+/-7) after the second vaccine dose. Because spike-specific TCR depth and breadth did not differ between the two schedules, AZD1222 recipients who got a second dose at roughly 4 weeks were pooled with those who got a second dose at roughly 12 weeks. Samples from vaccinated people were obtained from the UK trials COV001 and COV002, which included a single-blind randomized controlled phase 2/3 trial of AZD1222 (ChAdOx1 nCoV-19) in healthy adults. For TCRbeta chain sequencing, PBMC samples were collected from trial participants at day 0 and at day 28 after the second dose.

The material sequenced was peripheral blood, taken 28 days after the second AZD1222 dose. Recombination linked TRBV7-2 to TRBJ1-2, with TRBD1 identical over 8 junction bases. The clonotype originates from an adult who received the AZD1222 COVID-19 vaccine. CDR3 loop: CASSNPGGPNYGYTF. The DNA sequence reads TGTGCCAGCAGCAATCCAGGGGGCCCTAACTATGGCTACACCTTC.